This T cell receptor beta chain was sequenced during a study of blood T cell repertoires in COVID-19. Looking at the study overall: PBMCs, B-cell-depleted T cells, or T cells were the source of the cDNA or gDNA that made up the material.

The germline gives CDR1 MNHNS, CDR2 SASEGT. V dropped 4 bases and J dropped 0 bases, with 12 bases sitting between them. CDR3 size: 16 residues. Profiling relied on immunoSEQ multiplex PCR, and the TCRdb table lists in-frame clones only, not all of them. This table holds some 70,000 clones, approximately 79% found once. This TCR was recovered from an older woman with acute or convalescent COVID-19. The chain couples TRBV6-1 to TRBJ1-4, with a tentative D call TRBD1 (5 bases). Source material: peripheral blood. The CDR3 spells CASSGWQGTTNEKLFF. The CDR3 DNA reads TGTGCCAGCAGTGGGTGGCAGGGTACAACTAATGAAAAACTGTTTTTT.